This T cell receptor beta chain emerged from a study of T cell responses to AZD1222 COVID-19 vaccine. Profiled with immunoSEQ multiplex PCR; TCRdb holds only in-frame clones, not every one. The sample includes around 84,000 clones, roughly 88% seen only once; the top ten take about 6%. This TCR derives from an adult in good health. The sequencing used peripheral blood, collected on day 0 of AZD1222 vaccination.

This CDR3 is CASRFARGAAFF. The CDR3 DNA is TGTGCCAGCAGATTTGCAAGGGGGGCGGCTTTCTTT. The chain recombines TRBV27 with TRBJ1-1, with D maybe TRBD1 (6 bases). This CDR3 spans 12 amino acids. V was shortened by 6 bases and J by 11 bases, with 16 bases between the two germline ends. The germline V gene has CDR1 MNHEY and CDR2 SMNVEV (reference sequence).